This section outlines one T cell receptor (beta chain) sequence together with its context. The CDR3 spans 13 residues. Per the germline V gene, CDR1 is SGHAT and CDR2 is FQNNGV. J gave up 7 bases and V 5 bases, and 7 bases lay outside the gene matches. Libraries were prepared by immunoSEQ multiplex PCR; TCRdb keeps only in-frame clonotypes and omits some of them. The repertoire consists of approximately 65,000 clones, with around 80% occurring once and the leading ten covering less than 25%. These data come from a study of blood T cell repertoires in COVID-19. Study as a whole: Sources were T cells, B-cell-depleted T cells, or PBMCs; the material itself was cDNA or gDNA.

This TCR was sampled from a human donor in a cohort sampled during active COVID-19. Material: peripheral blood. V and J are TRBV11-2 and TRBJ1-2, with 7 bases aligning to TRBD1. CDR3 in DNA: TGTGCCAGCAGCCCAGACAGGGTTGGTGGCTACACCTTC. It specifies CASSPDRVGGYTF.